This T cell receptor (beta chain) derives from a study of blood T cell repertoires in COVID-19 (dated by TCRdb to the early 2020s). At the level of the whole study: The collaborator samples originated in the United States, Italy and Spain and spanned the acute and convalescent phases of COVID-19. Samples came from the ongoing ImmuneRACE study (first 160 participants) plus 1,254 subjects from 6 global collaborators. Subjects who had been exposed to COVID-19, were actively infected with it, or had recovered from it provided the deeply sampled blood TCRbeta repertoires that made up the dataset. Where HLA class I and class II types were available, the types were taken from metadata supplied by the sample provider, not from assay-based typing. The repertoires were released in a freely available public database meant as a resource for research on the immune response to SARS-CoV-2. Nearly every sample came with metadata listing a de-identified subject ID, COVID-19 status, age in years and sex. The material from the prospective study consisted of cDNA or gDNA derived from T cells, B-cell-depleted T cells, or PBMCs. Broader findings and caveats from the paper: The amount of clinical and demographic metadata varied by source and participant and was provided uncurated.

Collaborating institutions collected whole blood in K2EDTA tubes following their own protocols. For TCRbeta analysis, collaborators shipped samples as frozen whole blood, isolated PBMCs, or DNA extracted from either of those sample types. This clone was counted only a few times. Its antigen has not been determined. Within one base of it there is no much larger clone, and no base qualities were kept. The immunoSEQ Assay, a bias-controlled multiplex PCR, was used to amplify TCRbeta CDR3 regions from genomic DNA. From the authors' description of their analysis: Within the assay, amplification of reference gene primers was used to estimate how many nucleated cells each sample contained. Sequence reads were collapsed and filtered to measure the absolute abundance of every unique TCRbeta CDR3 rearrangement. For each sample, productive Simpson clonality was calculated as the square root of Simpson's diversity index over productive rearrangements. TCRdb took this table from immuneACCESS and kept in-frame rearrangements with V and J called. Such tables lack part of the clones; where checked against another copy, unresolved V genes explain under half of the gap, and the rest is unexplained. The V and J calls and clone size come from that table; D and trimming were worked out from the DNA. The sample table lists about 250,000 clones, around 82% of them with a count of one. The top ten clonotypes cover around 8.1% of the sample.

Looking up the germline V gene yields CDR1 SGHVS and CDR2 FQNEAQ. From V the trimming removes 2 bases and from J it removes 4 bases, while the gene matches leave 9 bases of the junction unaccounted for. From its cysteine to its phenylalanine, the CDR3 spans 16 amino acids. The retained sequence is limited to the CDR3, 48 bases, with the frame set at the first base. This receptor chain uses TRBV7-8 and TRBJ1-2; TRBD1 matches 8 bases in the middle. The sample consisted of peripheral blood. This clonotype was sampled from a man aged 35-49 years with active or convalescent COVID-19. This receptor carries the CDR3 CASSLFDRGTGYGYTF. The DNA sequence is TGTGCCAGCAGCTTATTCGACAGGGGAACGGGCTATGGCTACACCTTC.